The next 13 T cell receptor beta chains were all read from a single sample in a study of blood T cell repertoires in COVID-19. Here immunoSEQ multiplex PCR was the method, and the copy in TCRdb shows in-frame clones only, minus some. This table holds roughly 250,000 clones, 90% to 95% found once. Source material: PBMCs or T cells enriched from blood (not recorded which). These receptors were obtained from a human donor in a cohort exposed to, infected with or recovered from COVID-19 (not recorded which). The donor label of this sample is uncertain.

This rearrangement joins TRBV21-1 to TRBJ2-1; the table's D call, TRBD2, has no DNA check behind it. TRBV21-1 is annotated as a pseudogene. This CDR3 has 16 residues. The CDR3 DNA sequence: TGTGCCAGCAGCCTCCAATGGCGGGGTTTTTACAATGAGCAGTTCTTC. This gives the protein CASSLQWRGFYNEQFF.

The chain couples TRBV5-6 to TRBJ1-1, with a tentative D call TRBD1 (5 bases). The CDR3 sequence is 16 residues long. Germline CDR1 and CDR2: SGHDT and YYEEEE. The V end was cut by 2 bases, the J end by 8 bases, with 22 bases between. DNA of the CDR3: TGTGCCAGCAGCTTCCACGGGGGTCGACCCCTCAAAGAAGCTTTCTTT. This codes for CASSFHGGRPLKEAFF.

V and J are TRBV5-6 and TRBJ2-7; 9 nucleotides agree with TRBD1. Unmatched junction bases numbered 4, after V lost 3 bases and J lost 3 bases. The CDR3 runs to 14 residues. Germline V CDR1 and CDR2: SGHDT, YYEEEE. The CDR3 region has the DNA TGTGCCAGCAGCTCCGGGACAGGGAACTACGAGCAGTACTTC. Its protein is CASSSGTGNYEQYF.

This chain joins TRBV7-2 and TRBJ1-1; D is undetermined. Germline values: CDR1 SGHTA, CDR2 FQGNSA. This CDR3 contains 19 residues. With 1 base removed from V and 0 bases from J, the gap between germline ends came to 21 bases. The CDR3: CASSLGSAFKLSMNTEAFF. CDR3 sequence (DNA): TGTGCCAGCAGCTTAGGATCAGCGTTCAAGCTCTCCATGAACACTGAAGCTTTCTTT.

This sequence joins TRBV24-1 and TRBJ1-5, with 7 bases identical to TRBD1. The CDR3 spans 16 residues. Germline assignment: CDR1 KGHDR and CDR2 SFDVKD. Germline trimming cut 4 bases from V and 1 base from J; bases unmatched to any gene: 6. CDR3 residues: CATSDRTGVSNQPQHF. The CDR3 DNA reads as TGTGCCACCAGTGACCGCACAGGGGTCAGCAATCAGCCCCAGCATTTT.

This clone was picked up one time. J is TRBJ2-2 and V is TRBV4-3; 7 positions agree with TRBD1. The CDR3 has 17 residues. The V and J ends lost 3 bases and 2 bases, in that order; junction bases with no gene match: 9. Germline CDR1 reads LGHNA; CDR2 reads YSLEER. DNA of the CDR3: TGCGCCAGCAGCCAGGACCTTACAGGGGCCAACACCGGGGAGCTGTTTTTT. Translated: CASSQDLTGANTGELFF.

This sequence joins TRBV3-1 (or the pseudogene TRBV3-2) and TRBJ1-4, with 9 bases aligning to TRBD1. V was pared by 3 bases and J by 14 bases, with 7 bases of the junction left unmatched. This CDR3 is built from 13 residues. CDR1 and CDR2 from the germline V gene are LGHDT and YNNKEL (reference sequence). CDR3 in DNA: TGTGCCAGCAGCCAGACAACGACAGGGGGGCTGTTTTTT. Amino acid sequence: CASSQTTTGGLFF.

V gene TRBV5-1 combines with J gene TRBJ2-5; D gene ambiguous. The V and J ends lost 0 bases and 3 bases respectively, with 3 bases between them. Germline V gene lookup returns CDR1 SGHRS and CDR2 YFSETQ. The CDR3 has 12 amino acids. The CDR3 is CASSLAKETQYF. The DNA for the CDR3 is TGCGCCAGCAGCTTGGCAAAAGAGACCCAGTACTTC.

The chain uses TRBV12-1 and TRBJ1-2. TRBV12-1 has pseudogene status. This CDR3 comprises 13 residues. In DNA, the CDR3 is TGTGCCAGCAGCTTAATAGCCGCCTATGGCTACACCTTC. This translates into CASSLIAAYGYTF.

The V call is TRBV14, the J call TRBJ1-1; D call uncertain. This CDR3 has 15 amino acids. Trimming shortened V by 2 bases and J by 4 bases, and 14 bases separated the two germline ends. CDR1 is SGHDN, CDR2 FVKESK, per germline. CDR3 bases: TGTGCCAGCAGCCAACGTATAAGGGCGGGCACTGAAGCTTTCTTT. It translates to CASSQRIRAGTEAFF.

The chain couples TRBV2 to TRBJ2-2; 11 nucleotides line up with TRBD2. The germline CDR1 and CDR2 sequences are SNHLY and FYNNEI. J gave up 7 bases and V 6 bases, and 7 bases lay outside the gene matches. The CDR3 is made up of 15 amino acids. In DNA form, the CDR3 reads TGTGCCAGCAGAATAGCGGGGGGGCCTAGCGGGGAGCTGTTTTTT. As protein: CASRIAGGPSGELFF.

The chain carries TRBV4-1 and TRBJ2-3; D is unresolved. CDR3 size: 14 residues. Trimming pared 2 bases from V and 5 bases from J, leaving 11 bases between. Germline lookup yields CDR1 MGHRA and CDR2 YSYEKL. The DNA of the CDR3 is TGCGCCAGCAGCCAACCGACACTCCAAGATACGCAGTATTTT. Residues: CASSQPTLQDTQYF.

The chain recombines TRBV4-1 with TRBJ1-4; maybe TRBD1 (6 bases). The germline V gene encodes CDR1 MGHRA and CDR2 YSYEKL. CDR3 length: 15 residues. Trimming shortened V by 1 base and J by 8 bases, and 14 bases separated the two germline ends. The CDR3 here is CASSQAGARGEKLFF. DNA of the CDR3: TGCGCCAGCAGCCAAGCAGGGGCCCGCGGAGAAAAACTGTTTTTT.